This TCR beta chain stems from a study of human T cells and chemical hapten exposure. Across the study: An approximately 2 cm by approximately 2 cm inner upper arm patch received 2% DPC for sensitization. Chiefly women, the patients showed alopecia areata, totalis or universalis. Yields of TCR per sample differed, chiefly owing to small differences in pooled library volume.

Time point noted: patch test 1, 2 weeks after DPC sensitization. Treatment given: therapeutic diphenylcyclopropenone sensitization with weekly scalp DPC. CDR3 length: 15 amino acids. This clonotype appeared many times. Its antigen is undetermined. Overall study findings and caveats: Those TCRs sitting above 1 in 1000 frequency stayed the same with DPC sensitization.

TCRdb processed the RACE reads anew with MiXCR; each CDR3 protein has one entry. The repertoire has some 80,000 distinct CDR3 sequences, about 10% of them found once; the top ten carry around 4.5%. V and J are TRBV21-1 and TRBJ1-2. TRBV21-1 is given as a pseudogene. The sequences come from whole blood, collected in connection with sensitization to the hapten diphenylcyclopropenone (DPC). The receptor comes from a woman aged 45-59 years with alopecia areata. Some clones in this sample may be carry-over from other donors' samples. The CDR3 spells CASSSRPPLNYGYTF. The CDR3 DNA reads as TGTGCCAGCAGCTCAAGACCGCCGCTCAACTATGGCTACACCTTC.